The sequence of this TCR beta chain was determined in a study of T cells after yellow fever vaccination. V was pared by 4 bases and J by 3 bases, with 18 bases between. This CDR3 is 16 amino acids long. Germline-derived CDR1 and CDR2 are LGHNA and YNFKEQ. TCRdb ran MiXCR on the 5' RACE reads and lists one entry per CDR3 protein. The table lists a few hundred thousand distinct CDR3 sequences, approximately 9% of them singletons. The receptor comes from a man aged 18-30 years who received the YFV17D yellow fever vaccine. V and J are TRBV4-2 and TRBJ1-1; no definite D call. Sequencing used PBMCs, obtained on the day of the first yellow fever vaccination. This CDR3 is CASSLLSLAGDTEAFF. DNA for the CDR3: TGTGCCAGCAGCCTATTATCTCTGGCAGGAGACACTGAAGCTTTCTTT.